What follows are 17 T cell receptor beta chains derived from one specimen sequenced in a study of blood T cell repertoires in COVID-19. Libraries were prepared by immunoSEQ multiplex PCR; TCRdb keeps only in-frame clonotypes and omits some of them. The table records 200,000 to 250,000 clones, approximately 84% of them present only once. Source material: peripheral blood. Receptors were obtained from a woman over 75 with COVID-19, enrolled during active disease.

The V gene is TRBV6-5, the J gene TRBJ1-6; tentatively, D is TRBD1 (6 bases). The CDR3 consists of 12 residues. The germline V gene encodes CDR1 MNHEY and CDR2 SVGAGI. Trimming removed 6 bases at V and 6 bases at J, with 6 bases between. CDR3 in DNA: TGTGCCAGCAGGGACAGTAATTCACCCCTCCACTTT. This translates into CASRDSNSPLHF.

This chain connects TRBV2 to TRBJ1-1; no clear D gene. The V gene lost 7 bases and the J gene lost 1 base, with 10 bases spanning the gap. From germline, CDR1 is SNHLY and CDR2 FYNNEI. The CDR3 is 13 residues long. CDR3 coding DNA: TGTGCCAGCAATTTGTACTGGAACACTGAAGCTTTCTTT. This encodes CASNLYWNTEAFF.

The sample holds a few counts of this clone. This CDR3 is CASRNLAEPLEQYF. CDR3 DNA sequence: TGTGCCAGCAGAAACCTAGCGGAGCCTCTCGAGCAGTACTTC. V gene TRBV2 combines with J gene TRBJ2-7; 7 nucleotides align to TRBD2. Trimming cost V 6 bases and J 6 bases; bases outside gene matches: 11. The CDR3 length is 14 residues. CDR1 is SNHLY, CDR2 FYNNEI, per germline.

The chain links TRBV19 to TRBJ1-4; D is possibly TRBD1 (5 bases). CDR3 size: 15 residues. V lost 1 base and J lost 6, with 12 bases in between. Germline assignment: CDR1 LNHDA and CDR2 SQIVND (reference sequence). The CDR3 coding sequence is TGTGCCAGTAGTATAGGTCGGCCAGGGTATGAAAAACTGTTTTTT. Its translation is CASSIGRPGYEKLFF. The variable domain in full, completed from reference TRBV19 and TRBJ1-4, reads DGGITQSPKYLFRKEGQNVTLSCEQNLNHDAMYWYRQDPGQGLRLIYYSQIVNDFQKGDIAEGYSVSREKKESFPLTVTSAQKNPTAFYLCASSIGRPGYEKLFFGSGTQLSVL.

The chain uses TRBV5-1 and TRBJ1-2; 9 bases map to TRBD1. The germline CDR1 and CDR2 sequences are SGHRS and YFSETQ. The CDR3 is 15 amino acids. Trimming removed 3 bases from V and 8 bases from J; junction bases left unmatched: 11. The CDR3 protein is CASSSTGGAGAGYTF. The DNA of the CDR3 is TGCGCCAGCAGCTCAACAGGGGGCGCAGGTGCCGGCTACACCTTC.

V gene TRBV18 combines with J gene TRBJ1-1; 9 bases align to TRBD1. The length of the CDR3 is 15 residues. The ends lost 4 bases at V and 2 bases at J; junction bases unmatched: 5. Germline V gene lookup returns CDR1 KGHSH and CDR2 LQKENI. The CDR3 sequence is CASSRGQGGNTEAFF. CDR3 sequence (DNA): TGTGCCAGCTCACGGGGACAGGGCGGCAACACTGAAGCTTTCTTT. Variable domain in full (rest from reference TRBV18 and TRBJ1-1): NAGVMQNPRHLVRRRGQEARLRCSPMKGHSHVYWYRQLPEEGLKFMVYLQKENIIDESGMPKERFSAEFPKEGPSILRIQQVVRGDSAAYFCASSRGQGGNTEAFFGQGTRLTVV.

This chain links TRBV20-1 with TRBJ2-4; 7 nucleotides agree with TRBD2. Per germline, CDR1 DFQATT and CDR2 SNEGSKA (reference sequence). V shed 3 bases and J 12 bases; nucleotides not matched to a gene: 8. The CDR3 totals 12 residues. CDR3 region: CSASREGWPQYF. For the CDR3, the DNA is TGCAGTGCTAGTAGGGAGGGGTGGCCTCAGTACTTC.

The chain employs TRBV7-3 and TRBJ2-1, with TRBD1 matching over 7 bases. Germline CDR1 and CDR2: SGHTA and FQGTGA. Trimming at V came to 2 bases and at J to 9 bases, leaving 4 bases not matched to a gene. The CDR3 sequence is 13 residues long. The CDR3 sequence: CASSLEGGGEQFF. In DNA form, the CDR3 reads TGTGCCAGCAGCTTAGAAGGGGGCGGTGAGCAGTTCTTC.

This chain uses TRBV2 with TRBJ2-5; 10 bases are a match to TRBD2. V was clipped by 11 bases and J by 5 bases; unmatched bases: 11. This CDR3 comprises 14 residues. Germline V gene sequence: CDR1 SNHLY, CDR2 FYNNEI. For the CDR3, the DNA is TGTGCCGGGAGACCGGGACTAGCGACGGAGACCCAGTACTTC. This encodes CAGRPGLATETQYF. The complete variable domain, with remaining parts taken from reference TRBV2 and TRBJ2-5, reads EPEVTQTPSHQVTQMGQEVILRCVPISNHLYFYWYRQILGQKVEFLVSFYNNEISEKSEIFDDQFSVERPDGSNFTLKIRSTKLEDSAMYFCAGRPGLATETQYFGPGTRLLVL.

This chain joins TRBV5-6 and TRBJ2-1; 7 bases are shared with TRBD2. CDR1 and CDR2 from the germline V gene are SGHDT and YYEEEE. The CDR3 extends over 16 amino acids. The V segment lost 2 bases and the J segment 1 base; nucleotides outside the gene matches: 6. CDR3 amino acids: CASSFGLAVSYNEQFF. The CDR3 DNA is TGTGCCAGCAGCTTTGGGCTAGCGGTTTCCTACAATGAGCAGTTCTTC.

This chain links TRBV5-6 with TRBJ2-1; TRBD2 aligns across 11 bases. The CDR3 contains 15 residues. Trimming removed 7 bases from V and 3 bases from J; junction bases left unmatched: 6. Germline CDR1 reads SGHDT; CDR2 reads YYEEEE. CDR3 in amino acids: CASATGTSGYNEQFF. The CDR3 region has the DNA TGTGCCAGCGCAACCGGGACTAGCGGCTACAATGAGCAGTTCTTC.

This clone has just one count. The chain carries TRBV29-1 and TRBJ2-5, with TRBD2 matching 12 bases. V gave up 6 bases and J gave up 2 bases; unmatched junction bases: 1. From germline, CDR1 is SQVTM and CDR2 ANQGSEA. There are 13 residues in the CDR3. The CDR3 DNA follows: TGCAGCGTAGGACTAGCGGGACAAGAGACCCAGTACTTC. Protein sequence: CSVGLAGQETQYF.

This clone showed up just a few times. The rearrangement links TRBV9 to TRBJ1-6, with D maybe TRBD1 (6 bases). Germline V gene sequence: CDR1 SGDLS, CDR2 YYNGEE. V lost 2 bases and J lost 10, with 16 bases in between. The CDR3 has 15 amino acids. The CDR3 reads CASSVGGPAGSPLHF. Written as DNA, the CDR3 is TGTGCCAGCAGCGTCGGGGGCCCAGCGGGGTCACCCCTCCACTTT.

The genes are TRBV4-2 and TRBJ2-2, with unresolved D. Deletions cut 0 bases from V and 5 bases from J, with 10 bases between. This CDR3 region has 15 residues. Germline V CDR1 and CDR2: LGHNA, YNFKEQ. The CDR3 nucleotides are TGTGCCAGCAGCCAAGATTGGTCGGGTACCGGGGAGCTGTTTTTT. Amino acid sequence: CASSQDWSGTGELFF.

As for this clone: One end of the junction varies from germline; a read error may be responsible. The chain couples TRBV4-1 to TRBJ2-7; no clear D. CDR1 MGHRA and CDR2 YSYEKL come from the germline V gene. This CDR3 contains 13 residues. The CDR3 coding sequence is TGCGCCAACAGCCAATACTCAGGTTACGAGCAGTACTTC. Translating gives CANSQYSGYEQYF.

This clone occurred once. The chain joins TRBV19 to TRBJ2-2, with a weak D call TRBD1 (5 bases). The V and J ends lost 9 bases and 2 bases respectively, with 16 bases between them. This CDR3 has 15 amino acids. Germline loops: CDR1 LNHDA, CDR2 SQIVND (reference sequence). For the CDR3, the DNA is TGTGCCAGCTCCTCCCCCAGGGATAACACCGGGGAGCTGTTTTTT. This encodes CASSSPRDNTGELFF. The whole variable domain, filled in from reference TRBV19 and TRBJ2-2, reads DGGITQSPKYLFRKEGQNVTLSCEQNLNHDAMYWYRQDPGQGLRLIYYSQIVNDFQKGDIAEGYSVSREKKESFPLTVTSAQKNPTAFYLCASSSPRDNTGELFFGEGSRLTVL.

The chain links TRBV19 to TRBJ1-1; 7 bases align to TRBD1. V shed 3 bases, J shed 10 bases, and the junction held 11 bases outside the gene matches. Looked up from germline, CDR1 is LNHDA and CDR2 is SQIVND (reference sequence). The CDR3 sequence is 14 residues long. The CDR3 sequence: CASSMEDRALGAFF. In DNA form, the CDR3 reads TGTGCCAGTAGTATGGAAGACAGGGCCTTGGGAGCTTTCTTT.